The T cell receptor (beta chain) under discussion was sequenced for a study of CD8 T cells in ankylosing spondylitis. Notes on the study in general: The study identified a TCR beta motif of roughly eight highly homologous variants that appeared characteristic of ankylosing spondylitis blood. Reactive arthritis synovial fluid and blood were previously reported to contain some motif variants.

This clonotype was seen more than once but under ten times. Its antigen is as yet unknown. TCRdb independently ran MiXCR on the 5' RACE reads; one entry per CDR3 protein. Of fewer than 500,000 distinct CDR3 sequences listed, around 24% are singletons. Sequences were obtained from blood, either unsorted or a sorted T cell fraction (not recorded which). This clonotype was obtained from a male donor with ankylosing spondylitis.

CDR3 coding DNA: TGTGCCAGCCGTACCGGGGGCCGCTCCTACAATGAGCAGTTCTTC. Amino acid sequence: CASRTGGRSYNEQFF. V gene TRBV6-2 or TRBV6-3 combines with J gene TRBJ2-1, with D tentatively TRBD1 or TRBD2 (6 bases each). V gave up 8 bases and J gave up 0 bases, with 14 bases separating them. The CDR3 covers 15 residues. The germline V gene has CDR1 MNHEY and CDR2 SVGEGT.